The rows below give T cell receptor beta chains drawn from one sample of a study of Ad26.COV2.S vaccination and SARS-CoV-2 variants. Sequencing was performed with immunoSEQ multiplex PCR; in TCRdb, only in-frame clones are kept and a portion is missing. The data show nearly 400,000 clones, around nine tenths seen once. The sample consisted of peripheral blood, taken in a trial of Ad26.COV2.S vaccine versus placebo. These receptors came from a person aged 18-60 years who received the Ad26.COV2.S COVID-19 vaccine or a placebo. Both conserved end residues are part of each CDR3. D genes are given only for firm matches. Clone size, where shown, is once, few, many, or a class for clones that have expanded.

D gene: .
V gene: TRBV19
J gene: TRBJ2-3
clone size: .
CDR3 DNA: TGTGCCAGTAGTACCAGCCAGGGAGATACGCAGTATTTT
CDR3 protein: CASSTSQGDTQYF

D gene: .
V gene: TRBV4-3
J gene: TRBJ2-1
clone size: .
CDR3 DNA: TGCGCCAGCAGCCAAGGGCGACGGGACAATGAGCAGTTCTTC
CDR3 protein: CASSQGRRDNEQFF

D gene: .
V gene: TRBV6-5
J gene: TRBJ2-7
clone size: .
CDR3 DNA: TGTGCCAGCAGTTCGACGGGCCATCTGATTACGAAGGGGCAGTACTTC
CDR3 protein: CASSSTGHLITKGQYF

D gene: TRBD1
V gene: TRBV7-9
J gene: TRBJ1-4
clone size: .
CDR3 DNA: TGTGCCAGCAGCTCCTGGGACAGGGCCGGGGAAAAACTGTTTTTT
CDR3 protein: CASSSWDRAGEKLFF

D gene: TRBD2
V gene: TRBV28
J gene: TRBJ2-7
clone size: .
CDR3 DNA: TGTGCCAGCAGTTTAGCGGGAGGCGGGAACTACGAGCAGTACTTC
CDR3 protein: CASSLAGGGNYEQYF

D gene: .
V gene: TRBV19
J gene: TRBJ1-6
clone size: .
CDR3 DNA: TGTGCCAGTAGTATTGGGCCTCGTAGCTCACCCCTCCACTTT
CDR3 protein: CASSIGPRSSPLHF

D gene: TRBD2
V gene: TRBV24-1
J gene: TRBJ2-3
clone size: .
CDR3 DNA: TGTGCCACCAGTGAGACTAGCGGGAGGCCCCCCCAAGATACGCAGTATTTT
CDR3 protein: CATSETSGRPPQDTQYF

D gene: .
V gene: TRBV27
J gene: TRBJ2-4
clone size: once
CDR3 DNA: TGTGCCAGCAGTTTAGGGGGTTGGGAGAGCGGAAACATTCAGTACTTC
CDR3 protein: CASSLGGWESGNIQYF

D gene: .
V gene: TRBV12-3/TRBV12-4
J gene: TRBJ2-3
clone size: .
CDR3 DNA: TGTGCCAGCAGTCAAGGGGCAGATACGCAGTATTTT
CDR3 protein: CASSQGADTQYF

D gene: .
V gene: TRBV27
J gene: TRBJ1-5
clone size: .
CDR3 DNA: TGTGCCAGCAGTTTAGGGGGCGCCCAGCCCCAGCATTTT
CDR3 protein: CASSLGGAQPQHF

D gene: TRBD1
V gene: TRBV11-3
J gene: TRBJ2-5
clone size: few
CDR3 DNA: TGTGCCAGCAGCCCCAACAGGGGCGGGGAGACCCAGTACTTC
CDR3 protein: CASSPNRGGETQYF

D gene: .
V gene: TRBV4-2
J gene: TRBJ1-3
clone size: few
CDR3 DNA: TGTGCCAGCAGCCAAGATGAAGCTCGAGGAGGAAACACCATATATTTT
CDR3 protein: CASSQDEARGGNTIYF

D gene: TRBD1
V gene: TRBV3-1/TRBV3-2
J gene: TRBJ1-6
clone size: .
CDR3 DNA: TGTGCCAGAACCACAGGGGTTCATAATTCACCCCTCCACTTT
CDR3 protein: CARTTGVHNSPLHF

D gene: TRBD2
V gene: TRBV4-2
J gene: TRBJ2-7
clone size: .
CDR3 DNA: TGTGCCAGCAGCCAGTTTTTAGGGACTAGCGGGAGGTCCTCCGAGCAGTACTTC
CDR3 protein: CASSQFLGTSGRSSEQYF

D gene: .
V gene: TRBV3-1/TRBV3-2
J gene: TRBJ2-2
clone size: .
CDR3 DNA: TGTGCCAGCAGCCAAAGGGGGGGAACCGGGGAGCTGTTTTTT
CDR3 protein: CASSQRGGTGELFF

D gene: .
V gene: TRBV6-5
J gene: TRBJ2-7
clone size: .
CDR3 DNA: TGTGCCAGCATAGGGGCCTACGAGCAGTACTTC
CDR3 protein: CASIGAYEQYF

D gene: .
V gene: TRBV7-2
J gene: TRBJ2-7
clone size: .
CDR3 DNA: TGTGCCAGCAGCTTATCACGATACGAGCAGTACTTC
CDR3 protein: CASSLSRYEQYF

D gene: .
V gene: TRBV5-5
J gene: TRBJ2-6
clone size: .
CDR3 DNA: TGTGCCAGCAGACCTGGGGGGGCCAACGTCCTGACTTTC
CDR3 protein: CASRPGGANVLTF

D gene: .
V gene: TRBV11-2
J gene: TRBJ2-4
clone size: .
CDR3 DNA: TGTGCCAGCAGCTTAGTAGGGGGTCTAAACATTCAGTACTTC
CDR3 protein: CASSLVGGLNIQYF

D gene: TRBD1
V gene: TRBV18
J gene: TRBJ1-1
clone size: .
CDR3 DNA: TGTGCCAGCTCCCGGGACAGGGGGCAGGGTGAAGCTTTCTTT
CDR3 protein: CASSRDRGQGEAFF

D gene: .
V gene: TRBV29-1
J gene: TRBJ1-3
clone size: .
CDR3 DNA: TGCAGCGTTGAAGGGAGCGGGGGGGACACCATATATTTT
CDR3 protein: CSVEGSGGDTIYF

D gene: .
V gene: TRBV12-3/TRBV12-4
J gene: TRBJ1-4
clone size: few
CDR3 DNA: TGTGCCAGCAGTTTCCGCTCTAATGAAAAACTGTTTTTT
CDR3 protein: CASSFRSNEKLFF

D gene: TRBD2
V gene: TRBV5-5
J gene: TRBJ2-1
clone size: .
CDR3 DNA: TGTGCCAGCAGCTTTGCGGGAGTCCTAAATGAGCAGTTCTTC
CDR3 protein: CASSFAGVLNEQFF

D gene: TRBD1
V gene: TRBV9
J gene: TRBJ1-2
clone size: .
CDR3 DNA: TGTGCCAGCAGCGTAGCAGGGGACAGCCTCTGGGGCTACACCTTC
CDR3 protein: CASSVAGDSLWGYTF

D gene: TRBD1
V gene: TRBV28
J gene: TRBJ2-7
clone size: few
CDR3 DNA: TGTGCCAGCAGTTTGGACAGGGGCTCCTACGAGCAGTACTTC
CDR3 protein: CASSLDRGSYEQYF

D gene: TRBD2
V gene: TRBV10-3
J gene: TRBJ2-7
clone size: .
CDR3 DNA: TGTGCCATCACCTCGGGACTAGCGGGACCCTACGAGCAGTACTTC
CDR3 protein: CAITSGLAGPYEQYF